Below, 2 T cell receptor beta chains from the same sample are listed, as sequenced in a study of vaccination effects on CD4 cells after COVID-19. Peptide-pool stimulation followed by sequencing identified expanded antigen-specific CD4+ clonotypes in the ViraFEST assay. Once cultured for 10 days, the cells underwent separation to obtain CD4+ T cells. Each participant was administered two doses of either the BNT162b2 or the mRNA-1273 vaccine. No antigens are known for them. The table came from immunoSEQ multiplex PCR; TCRdb's copy has only in-frame clones and leaves some out. This sample has around 67,000 clones, with roughly four fifths found just once. The material was CD4+ T cells from PBMCs cultured with HCoV-229E spike peptides, obtained after COVID-19 vaccination. These receptors were taken from a human donor who received a COVID-19 vaccine.

This sequence joins TRBV24-1 and TRBJ2-5; D tentatively fits TRBD1 or TRBD2 (6 bases each). Per germline, CDR1 KGHDR and CDR2 SFDVKD. V lost 6 bases and J 5 bases, leaving 18 bases between the germline ends. This CDR3 is 15 amino acids long. The CDR3 region is CATSNGGPDGETQYF. CDR3 in DNA: TGTGCCACCAGTAACGGGGGCCCAGATGGGGAGACCCAGTACTTC.

This sequence joins TRBV29-1 and TRBJ2-4; tentative D call: TRBD2 (7 bases). The CDR3 extends over 14 amino acids. CDR1 and CDR2 (germline): SQVTM, ANQGSEA. The V and J ends lost 7 bases and 7 bases respectively, with 20 bases between them. CDR3 DNA sequence: TGCAGCGCCTCCGGGGGGCGAATTAATAACATTCAGTACTTC. Its translation: CSASGGRINNIQYF.